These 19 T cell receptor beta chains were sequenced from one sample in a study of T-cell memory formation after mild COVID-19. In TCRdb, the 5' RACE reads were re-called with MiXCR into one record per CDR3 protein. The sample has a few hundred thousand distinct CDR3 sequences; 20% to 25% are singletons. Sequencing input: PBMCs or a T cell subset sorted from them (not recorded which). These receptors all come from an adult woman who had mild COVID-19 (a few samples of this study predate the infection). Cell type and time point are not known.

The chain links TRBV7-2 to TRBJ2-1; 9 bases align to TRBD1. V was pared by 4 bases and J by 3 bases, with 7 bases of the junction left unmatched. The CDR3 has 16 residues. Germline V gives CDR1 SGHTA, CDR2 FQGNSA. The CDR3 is CASSSQGATIYNEQFF. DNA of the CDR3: TGTGCCAGCAGCTCACAGGGGGCGACCATCTACAATGAGCAGTTCTTC.

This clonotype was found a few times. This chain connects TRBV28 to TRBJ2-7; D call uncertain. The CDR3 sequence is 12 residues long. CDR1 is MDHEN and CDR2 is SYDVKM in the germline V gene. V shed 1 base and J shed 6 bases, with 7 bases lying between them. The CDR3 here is CASSLFLGEQYF. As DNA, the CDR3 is TGTGCCAGCAGTTTATTTCTCGGCGAGCAGTACTTC.

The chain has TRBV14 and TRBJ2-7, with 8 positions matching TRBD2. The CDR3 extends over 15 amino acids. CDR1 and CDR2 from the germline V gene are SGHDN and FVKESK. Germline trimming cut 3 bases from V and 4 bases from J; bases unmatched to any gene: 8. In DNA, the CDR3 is TGTGCCAGCAGCCAGGGAACGGCGGGAGGTTACGAGCAGTACTTC. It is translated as CASSQGTAGGYEQYF.

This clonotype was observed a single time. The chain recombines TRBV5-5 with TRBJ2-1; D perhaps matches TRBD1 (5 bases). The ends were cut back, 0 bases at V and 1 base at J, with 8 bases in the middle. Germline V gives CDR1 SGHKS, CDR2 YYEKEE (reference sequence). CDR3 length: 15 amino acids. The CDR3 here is CASSLDQGSYNEQFF. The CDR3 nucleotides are TGTGCCAGCAGCTTGGATCAGGGATCCTACAATGAGCAGTTCTTC.

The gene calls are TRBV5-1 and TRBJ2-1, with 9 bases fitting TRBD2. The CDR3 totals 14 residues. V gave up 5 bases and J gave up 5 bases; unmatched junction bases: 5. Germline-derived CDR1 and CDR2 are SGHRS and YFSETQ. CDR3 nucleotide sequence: TGCGCCAGCAGGCTAGCGGGGCCAAACAATGAGCAGTTCTTC. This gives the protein CASRLAGPNNEQFF.

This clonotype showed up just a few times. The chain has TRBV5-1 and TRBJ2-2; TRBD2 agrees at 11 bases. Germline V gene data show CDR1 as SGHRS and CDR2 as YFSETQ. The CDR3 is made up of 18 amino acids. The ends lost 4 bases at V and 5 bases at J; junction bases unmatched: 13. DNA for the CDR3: TGCGCCAGCAGCACAGGACTAGCGGGTAACCCGAGGACCGGGGAGCTGTTTTTT. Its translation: CASSTGLAGNPRTGELFF.

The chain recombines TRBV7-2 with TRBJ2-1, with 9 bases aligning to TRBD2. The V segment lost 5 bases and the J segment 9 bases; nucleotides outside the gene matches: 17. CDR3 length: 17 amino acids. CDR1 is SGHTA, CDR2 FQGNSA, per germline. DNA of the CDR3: TGTGCCAGCAGCGAGTGGGGAGGGACTAGCCTGGGGGGTGAGCAGTTCTTC. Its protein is CASSEWGGTSLGGEQFF.

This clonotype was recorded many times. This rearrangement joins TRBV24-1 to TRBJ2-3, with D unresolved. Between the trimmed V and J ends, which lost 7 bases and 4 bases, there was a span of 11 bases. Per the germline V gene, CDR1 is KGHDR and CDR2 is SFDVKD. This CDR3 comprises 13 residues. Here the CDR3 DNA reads TGTGCCACCAGCGACCCCTTAGCAGATACGCAGTATTTT. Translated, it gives CATSDPLADTQYF.

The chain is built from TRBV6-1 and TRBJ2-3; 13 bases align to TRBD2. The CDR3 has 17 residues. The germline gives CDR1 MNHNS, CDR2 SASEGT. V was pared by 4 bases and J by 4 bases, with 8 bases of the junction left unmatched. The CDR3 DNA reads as TGTGCCAGCAGTGCTCTCGGGACTAGCGGGGTCGCAGATACGCAGTATTTT. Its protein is CASSALGTSGVADTQYF.

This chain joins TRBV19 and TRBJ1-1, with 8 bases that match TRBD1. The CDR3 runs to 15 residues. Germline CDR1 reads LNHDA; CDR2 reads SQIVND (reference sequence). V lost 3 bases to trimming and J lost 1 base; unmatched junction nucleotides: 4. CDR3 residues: CASSMGDRGNTEAFF. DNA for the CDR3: TGTGCCAGTAGTATGGGCGACAGGGGGAACACTGAAGCTTTCTTT.

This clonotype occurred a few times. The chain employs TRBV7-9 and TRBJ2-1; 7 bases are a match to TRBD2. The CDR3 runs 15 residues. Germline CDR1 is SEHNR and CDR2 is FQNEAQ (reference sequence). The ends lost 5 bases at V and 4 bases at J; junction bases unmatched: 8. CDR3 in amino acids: CASSPRDYPYNEQFF. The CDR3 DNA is TGTGCCAGCAGCCCCCGGGACTATCCGTACAATGAGCAGTTCTTC.

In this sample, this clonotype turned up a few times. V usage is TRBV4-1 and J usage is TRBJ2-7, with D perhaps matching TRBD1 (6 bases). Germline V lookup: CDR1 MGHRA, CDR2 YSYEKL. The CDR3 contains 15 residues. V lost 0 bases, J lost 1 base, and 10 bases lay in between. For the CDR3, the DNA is TGCGCCAGCAGCCAAGACGGGACACCTTCCTACGAGCAGTACTTC. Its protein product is CASSQDGTPSYEQYF.

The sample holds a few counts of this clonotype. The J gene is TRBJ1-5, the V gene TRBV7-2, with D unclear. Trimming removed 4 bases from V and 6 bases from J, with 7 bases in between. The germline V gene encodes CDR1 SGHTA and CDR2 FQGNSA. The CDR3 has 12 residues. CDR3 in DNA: TGTGCCAGCAGCTCATTACTTCAGCCCCAGCATTTT. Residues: CASSSLLQPQHF. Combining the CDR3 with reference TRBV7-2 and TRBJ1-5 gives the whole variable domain GAGVSQSPSNKVTEKGKDVELRCDPISGHTALYWYRQSLGQGLEFLIYFQGNSAPDKSGLPSDRFSAERTGGSVSTLTIQRTQQEDSAVYLCASSSLLQPQHFGDGTRLSIL.

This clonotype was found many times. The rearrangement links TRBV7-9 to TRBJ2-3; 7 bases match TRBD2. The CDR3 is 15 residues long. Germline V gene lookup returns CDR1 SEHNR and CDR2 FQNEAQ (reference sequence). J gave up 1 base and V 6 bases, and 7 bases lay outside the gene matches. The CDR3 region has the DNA TGTGCCAGCAGTTCCCCAGGGAGGGGCACAGATACGCAGTATTTT. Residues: CASSSPGRGTDTQYF.

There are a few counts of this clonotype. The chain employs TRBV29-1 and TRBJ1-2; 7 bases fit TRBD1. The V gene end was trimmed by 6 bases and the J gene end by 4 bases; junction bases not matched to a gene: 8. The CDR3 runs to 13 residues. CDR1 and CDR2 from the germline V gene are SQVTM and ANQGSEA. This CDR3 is CSVGDSLGYGYTF. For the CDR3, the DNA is TGCAGCGTCGGGGACAGCCTCGGCTATGGCTACACCTTC.

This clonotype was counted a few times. CDR3 residues: CASSQRNTGELFF. Written as DNA, the CDR3 is TGTGCCAGCAGCCAGCGAAACACCGGGGAGCTGTTTTTT. The chain employs TRBV6-2 or TRBV6-3 and TRBJ2-2; D is undetermined. The CDR3 is 13 amino acids. Germline CDR1 MNHEY, CDR2 SVGEGT. Deletions cut 6 bases from V and 2 bases from J, with 7 bases between.

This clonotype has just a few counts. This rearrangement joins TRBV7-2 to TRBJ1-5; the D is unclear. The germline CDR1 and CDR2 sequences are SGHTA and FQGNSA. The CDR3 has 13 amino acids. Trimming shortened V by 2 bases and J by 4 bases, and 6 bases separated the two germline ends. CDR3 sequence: CASSLTSNQPQHF. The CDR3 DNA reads TGTGCCAGCAGCTTAACAAGTAATCAGCCCCAGCATTTT. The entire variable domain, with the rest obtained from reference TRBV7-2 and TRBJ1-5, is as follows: GAGVSQSPSNKVTEKGKDVELRCDPISGHTALYWYRQSLGQGLEFLIYFQGNSAPDKSGLPSDRFSAERTGGSVSTLTIQRTQQEDSAVYLCASSLTSNQPQHFGDGTRLSIL.

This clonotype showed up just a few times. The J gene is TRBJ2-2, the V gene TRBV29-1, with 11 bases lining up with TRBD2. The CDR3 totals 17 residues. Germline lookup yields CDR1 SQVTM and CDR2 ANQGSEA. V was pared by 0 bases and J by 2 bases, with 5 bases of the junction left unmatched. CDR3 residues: CSVEEASGGKNTGELFF. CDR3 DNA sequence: TGCAGCGTTGAAGAAGCTAGCGGGGGGAAAAACACCGGGGAGCTGTTTTTT.

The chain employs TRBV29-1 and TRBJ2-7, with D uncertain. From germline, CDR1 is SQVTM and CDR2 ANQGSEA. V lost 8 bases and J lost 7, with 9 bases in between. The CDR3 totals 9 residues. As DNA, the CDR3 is TGCAGCCCGCGAACAGAGCAGTACTTC. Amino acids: CSPRTEQYF.